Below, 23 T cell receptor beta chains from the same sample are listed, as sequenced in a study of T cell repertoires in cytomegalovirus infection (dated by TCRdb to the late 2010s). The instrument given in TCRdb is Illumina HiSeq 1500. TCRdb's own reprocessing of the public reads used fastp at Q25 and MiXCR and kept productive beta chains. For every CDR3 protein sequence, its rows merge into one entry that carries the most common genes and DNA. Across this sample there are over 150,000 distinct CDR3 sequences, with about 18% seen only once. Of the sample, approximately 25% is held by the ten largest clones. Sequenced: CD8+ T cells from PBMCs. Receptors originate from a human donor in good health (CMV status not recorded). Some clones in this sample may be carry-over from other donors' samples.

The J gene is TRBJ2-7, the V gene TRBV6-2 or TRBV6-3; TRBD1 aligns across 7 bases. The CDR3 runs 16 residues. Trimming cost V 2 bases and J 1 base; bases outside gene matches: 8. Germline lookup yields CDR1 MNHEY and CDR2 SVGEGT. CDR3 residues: CASSYPTGRISYEQYF. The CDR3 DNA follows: TGTGCCAGCAGTTACCCGACAGGGCGAATTTCCTACGAGCAGTACTTC.

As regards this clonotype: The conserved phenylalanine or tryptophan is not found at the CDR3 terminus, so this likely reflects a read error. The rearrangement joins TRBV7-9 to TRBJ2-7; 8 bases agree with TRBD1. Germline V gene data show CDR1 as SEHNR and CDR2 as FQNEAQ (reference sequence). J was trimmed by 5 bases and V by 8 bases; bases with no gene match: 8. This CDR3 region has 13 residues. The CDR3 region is CASGRGQGHEQYL. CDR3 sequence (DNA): TGTGCCAGCGGCCGCGGACAGGGCCACGAGCAGTACTTG.

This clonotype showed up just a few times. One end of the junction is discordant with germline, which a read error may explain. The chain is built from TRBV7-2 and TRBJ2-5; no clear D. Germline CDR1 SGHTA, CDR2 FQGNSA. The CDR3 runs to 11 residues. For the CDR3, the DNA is TGTGCCAGCAGCTTCGGAGAGACCCAGAACTTC. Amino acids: CASSFGETQNF.

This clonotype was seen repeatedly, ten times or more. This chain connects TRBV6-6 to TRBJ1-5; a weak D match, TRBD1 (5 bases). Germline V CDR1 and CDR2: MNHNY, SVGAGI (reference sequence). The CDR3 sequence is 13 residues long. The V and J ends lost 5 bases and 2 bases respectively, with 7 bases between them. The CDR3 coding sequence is TGTGCCAGCAGTCCGGGGGGCAATCAGCCCCAGCATTTT. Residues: CASSPGGNQPQHF.

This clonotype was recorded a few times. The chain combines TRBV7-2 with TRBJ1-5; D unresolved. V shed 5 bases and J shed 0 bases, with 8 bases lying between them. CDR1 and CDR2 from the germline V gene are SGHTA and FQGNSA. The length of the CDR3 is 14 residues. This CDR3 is CASSEEYSNQPQHF. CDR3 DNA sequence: TGTGCCAGCAGCGAGGAGTATAGCAATCAGCCCCAGCATTTT. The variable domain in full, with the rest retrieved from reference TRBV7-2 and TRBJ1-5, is GAGVSQSPSNKVTEKGKDVELRCDPISGHTALYWYRQSLGQGLEFLIYFQGNSAPDKSGLPSDRFSAERTGGSVSTLTIQRTQQEDSAVYLCASSEEYSNQPQHFGDGTRLSIL.

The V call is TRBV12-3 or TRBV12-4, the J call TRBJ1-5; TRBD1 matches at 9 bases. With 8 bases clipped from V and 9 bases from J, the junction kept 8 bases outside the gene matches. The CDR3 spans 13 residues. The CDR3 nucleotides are TGTGCCAGCGGCGGACAGGGGTCGTTGCCCCAGCATTTT. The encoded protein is CASGGQGSLPQHF.

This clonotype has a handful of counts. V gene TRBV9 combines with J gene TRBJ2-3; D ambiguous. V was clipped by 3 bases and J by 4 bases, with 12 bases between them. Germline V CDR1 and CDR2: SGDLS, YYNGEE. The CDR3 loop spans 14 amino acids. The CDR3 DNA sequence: TGTGCCAGCAGCGATGTGGGTAATCCAGATACGCAGTATTTT. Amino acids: CASSDVGNPDTQYF.

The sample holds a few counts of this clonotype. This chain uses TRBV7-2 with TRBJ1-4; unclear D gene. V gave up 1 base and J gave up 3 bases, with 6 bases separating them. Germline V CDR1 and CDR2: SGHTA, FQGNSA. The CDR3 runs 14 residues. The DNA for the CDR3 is TGTGCCAGCAGCTTAGTGCCCTCTAATGAAAAACTGTTTTTT. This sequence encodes CASSLVPSNEKLFF.

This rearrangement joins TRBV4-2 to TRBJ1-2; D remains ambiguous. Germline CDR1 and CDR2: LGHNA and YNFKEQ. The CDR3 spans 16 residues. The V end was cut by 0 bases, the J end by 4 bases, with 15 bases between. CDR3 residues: CASSQESGSPTYGYTF. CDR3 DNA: TGTGCCAGCAGCCAAGAATCGGGCAGTCCCACCTATGGCTACACCTTC.

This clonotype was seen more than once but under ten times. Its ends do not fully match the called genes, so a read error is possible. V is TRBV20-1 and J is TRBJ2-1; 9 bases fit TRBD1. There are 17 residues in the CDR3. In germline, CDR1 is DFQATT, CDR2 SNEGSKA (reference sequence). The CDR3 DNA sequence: TGCAGTGCCCGGGACAGGGACCCCATAAGCTCCTATAATGAGCAGTTCTTC. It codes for CSARDRDPISSYNEQFF.

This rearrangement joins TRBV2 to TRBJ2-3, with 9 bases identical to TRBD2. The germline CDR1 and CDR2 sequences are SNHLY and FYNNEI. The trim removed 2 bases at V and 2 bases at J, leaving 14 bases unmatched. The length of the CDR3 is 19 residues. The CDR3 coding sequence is TGTGCCAGCAGTGAAAGTACTTATCTTATAGCGGGGGTCACAGATACGCAGTATTTT. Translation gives CASSESTYLIAGVTDTQYF.

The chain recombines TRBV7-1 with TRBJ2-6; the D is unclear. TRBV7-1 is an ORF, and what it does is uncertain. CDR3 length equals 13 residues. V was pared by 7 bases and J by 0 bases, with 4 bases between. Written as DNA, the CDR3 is TGTGCCAGCACCCTCTCTGGGGCCAACGTCCTGACTTTC. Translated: CASTLSGANVLTF.

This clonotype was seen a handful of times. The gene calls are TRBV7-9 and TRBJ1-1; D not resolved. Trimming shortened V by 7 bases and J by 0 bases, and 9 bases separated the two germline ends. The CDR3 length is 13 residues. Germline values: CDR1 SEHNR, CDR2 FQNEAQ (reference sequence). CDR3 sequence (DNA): TGTGCCAGCATTTCGCGGTTGAACACTGAAGCTTTCTTT. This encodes CASISRLNTEAFF.

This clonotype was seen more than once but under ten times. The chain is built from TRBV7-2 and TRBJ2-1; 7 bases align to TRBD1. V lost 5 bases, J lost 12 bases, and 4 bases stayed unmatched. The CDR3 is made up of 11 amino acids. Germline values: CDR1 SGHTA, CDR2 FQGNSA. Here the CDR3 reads CASSTRQGQFF. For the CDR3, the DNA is TGTGCCAGCAGCACAAGACAGGGGCAGTTCTTC.

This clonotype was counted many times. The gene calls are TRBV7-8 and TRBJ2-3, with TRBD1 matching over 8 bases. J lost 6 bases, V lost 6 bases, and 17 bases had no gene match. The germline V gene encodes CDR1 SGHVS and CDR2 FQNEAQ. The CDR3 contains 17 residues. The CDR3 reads CASRMRQRDRSKDTQYF. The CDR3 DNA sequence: TGTGCCAGCAGGATGAGGCAACGGGACAGGTCCAAGGATACGCAGTATTTT.

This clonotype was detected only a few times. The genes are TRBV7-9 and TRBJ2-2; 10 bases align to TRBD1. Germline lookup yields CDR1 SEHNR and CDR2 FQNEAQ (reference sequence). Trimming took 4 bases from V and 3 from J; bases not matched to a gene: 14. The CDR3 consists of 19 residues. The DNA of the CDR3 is TGTGCCAGCAGCTCCGGGACAGGGGCCTTTGGTTTGGACACCGGGGAGCTGTTTTTT. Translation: CASSSGTGAFGLDTGELFF.

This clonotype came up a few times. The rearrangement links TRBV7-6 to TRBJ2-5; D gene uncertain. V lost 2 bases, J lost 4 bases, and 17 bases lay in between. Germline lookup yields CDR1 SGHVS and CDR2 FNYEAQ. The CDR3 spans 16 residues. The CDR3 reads CASSLSRPSGRETQYF. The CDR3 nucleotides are TGTGCCAGCAGCTTATCGCGGCCCTCAGGTCGAGAGACCCAGTACTTC.

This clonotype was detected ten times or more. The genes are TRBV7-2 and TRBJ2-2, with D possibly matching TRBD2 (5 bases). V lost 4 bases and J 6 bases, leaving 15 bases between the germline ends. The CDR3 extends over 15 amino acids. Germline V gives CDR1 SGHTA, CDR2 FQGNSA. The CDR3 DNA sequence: TGTGCCAGCAGCTCTCCTACTAGAAAGGCCGGGGAGCTGTTTTTT. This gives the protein CASSSPTRKAGELFF.

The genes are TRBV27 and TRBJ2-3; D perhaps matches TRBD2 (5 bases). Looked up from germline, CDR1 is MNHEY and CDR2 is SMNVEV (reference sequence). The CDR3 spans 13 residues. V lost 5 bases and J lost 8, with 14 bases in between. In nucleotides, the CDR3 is TGTGCCAGCAGTCTCCCCCGACGGGGTACGCAGTATTTT. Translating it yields CASSLPRRGTQYF.

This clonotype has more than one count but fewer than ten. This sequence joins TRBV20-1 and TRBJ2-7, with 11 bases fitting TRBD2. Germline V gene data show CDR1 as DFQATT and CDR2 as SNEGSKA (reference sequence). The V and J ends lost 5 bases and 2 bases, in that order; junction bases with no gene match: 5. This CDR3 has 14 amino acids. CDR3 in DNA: TGCAGTGCTTTGACTAGCGGGGTAACCTACGAGCAGTACTTC. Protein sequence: CSALTSGVTYEQYF.

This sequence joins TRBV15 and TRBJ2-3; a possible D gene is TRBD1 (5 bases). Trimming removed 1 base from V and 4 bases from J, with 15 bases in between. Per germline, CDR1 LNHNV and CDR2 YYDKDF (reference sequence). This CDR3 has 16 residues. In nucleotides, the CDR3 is TGTGCCACCAGCAGAGCGAGTGGACACTTGCCAGATACGCAGTATTTT. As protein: CATSRASGHLPDTQYF.

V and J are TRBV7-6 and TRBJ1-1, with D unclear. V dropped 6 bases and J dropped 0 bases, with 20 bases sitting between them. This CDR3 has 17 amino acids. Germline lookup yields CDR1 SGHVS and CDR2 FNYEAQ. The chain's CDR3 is CASRGRLGLSLNTEAFF. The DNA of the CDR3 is TGTGCCAGCAGGGGGAGACTGGGTCTTTCTTTGAACACTGAAGCTTTCTTT.

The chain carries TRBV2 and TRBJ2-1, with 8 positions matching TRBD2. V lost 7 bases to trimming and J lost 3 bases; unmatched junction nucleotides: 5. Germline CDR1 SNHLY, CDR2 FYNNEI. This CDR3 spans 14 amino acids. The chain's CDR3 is CASIRSGDYNEQFF. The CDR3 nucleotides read TGTGCCAGCATTCGTAGCGGGGACTACAATGAGCAGTTCTTC.